Each of the 3 T cell receptor beta chains below was sequenced from the same sample in a study of technical replicates of blood from several donors. Profiled with immunoSEQ multiplex PCR; TCRdb holds only in-frame clones, not every one. The table has around 90,000 clones, roughly 94% seen once. The sample consisted of T cells isolated from PBMCs. These receptors all come from a human donor in good health.

The chain couples TRBV2 to TRBJ2-7; a possible D gene is TRBD1 (6 bases). The CDR3 is 15 amino acids. Trimming removed 4 bases at V and 0 bases at J, with 13 bases between. CDR1 is SNHLY and CDR2 is FYNNEI in the germline V gene. CDR3 protein: CASSGFGTTSYEQYF. CDR3 DNA: TGTGCCAGCAGTGGCTTCGGGACAACCTCCTACGAGCAGTACTTC.

This clone was seen only once. J is TRBJ2-1 and V is TRBV18, with D tentatively TRBD2 (5 bases). From germline, CDR1 is KGHSH and CDR2 LQKENI. The V end was cut by 3 bases, the J end by 8 bases, with 17 bases between. The CDR3 extends over 15 amino acids. The CDR3 is CASSPPPGEYYEQFF. The DNA for the CDR3 is TGTGCCAGCTCACCCCCTCCCGGGGAGTACTATGAGCAGTTCTTC.

Written as DNA, the CDR3 is TGTGCCAGCAGCTCCGCCCTGGGGGCATCATCCTACGAGCAGTACTTC. Translated: CASSSALGASSYEQYF. The V gene is TRBV9, the J gene TRBJ2-7; D is perhaps TRBD1 (6 bases). CDR1 and CDR2 (germline): SGDLS, YYNGEE. Trimming pared 4 bases from V and 1 base from J, leaving 18 bases between. The CDR3 contains 16 residues.